A single sample is the source of the 19 T cell receptor beta chains below, sequenced in a study of T cells in Graves' hyperthyroidism and ophthalmopathy. TCR beta CDR3 regions were amplified from RNA. HTBI primers were used for first-round RT-PCR of the TCR CDR3. MiXCR, applied by TCRdb to the multiplex PCR reads, yields one record per CDR3 protein. The table includes over 700,000 distinct CDR3 sequences, roughly 32% detected once. Source material: blood. The source is a woman aged 40-49 years with Graves' hyperthyroidism.

Turning to this clonotype: One junction end does not reproduce the germline sequence, and a read error may be involved. This sequence joins TRBV19 and TRBJ2-5; 7 bases fit TRBD2. The germline gives CDR1 LNHDA, CDR2 SQIVND (reference sequence). This CDR3 is built from 14 residues. The CDR3 here is CAGSPGRDYETQYF. In DNA, the CDR3 is TGTGCCGGTAGTCCGGGACGGGACTACGAGACCCAGTACTTC.

The rearrangement joins TRBV19 to TRBJ2-3, with 9 bases fitting TRBD1. The trim removed 5 bases at V and 6 bases at J, leaving 3 bases unmatched. Looked up from germline, CDR1 is LNHDA and CDR2 is SQIVND (reference sequence). The CDR3 contains 13 residues. CDR3 protein: CASSGDRDDTQYF. The CDR3 region has the DNA TGTGCCAGTAGTGGGGACAGGGATGATACGCAGTATTTT.

CDR3 nucleotides: TGCAGTATTTCCCCGGGACTAGCGGCCTACGAGCAGTACTTC. Amino acids: CSISPGLAAYEQYF. The rearrangement uses TRBV20-1 and TRBJ2-7; TRBD2 matches at 11 bases. This CDR3 region has 14 residues. Unmatched junction bases numbered 8, after V lost 8 bases and J lost 2 bases. Germline-derived CDR1 and CDR2 are DFQATT and SNEGSKA (reference sequence).

The table lists this clonotype with many counts. The rearrangement links TRBV14 to TRBJ1-1, with TRBD1 matching 7 bases. The CDR3 contains 14 residues. Per germline, CDR1 SGHDN and CDR2 FVKESK. Germline trimming cut 0 bases from V and 12 bases from J; bases unmatched to any gene: 10. The CDR3 DNA reads as TGTGCCAGCAGCCAAGAGCGCCAAGGGGGCTCGACTTTCTTT. It specifies CASSQERQGGSTFF.

This clonotype was observed a handful of times. The chain is built from TRBV25-1 and TRBJ2-7, with 7 bases that match TRBD1. The germline V gene encodes CDR1 MGHDK and CDR2 SYGVNS. The CDR3 has 14 amino acids. Trimming removed 2 bases from V and 5 bases from J; junction bases left unmatched: 6. The CDR3 DNA is TGTGCCAGCAGTGAAGGGGGACAGACCCACGAGCAGTACTTC. It encodes CASSEGGQTHEQYF.

This clonotype came up many times. This chain uses TRBV7-9 with TRBJ1-1; D perhaps matches TRBD1 (6 bases). Trimming took off 8 bases at V and 1 base at J, with 11 bases between the two ends. The CDR3 is 13 residues long. The V gene's germline CDR1 is SEHNR and CDR2 FQNEAQ (reference sequence). CDR3 nucleotide sequence: TGTGCCAGCTACCGGGACAAGAACACTGAAGCTTTCTTT. Amino acids: CASYRDKNTEAFF.

This clonotype was observed a few times. This sequence joins TRBV27 and TRBJ1-4, with unresolved D. CDR3 length equals 15 residues. Per the germline V gene, CDR1 is MNHEY and CDR2 is SMNVEV (reference sequence). The V end was cut by 5 bases, the J end by 4 bases, with 14 bases between. The CDR3 protein is CASSPYQRSNEKLFF. For the CDR3, the DNA is TGTGCCAGCAGTCCGTATCAGAGAAGTAATGAAAAACTGTTTTTT.

This rearrangement joins TRBV29-1 to TRBJ2-5; 10 bases line up with TRBD1. There are 13 residues in the CDR3. Germline CDR1 SQVTM, CDR2 ANQGSEA. CDR3 DNA sequence: TGCACCACCCGGACGGGACAGGGGGAGACCCAGTACTTC. Residues: CTTRTGQGETQYF.

This clonotype was seen at least ten times. The rearrangement uses TRBV7-2 and TRBJ1-5, with D tentatively TRBD1 (6 bases). V lost 3 bases, J lost 6 bases, and 9 bases lay in between. The CDR3 has 13 residues. Germline CDR1 SGHTA, CDR2 FQGNSA. The CDR3 DNA is TGTGCCAGCAGCTTGTCGGGGGCTCAGCCCCAGCATTTT. Protein sequence: CASSLSGAQPQHF.

The chain combines TRBV12-3 or TRBV12-4 with TRBJ2-7, with D possibly TRBD1 on 5 matching bases. The V and J ends lost 6 bases and 0 bases respectively, with 12 bases between them. This CDR3 contains 14 residues. Here the CDR3 reads CASSVMQGSYEQYF. The CDR3 bases are TGTGCCAGCAGCGTAATGCAGGGCTCCTACGAGCAGTACTTC.

This clonotype came up a few times. This chain connects TRBV6-6 to TRBJ1-2; 7 bases map to TRBD1. The CDR3 runs 14 residues. CDR1 MNHNY and CDR2 SVGAGI come from the germline V gene (reference sequence). V lost 4 bases to trimming and J lost 7 bases; unmatched junction nucleotides: 9. The CDR3 spells CASSSLGTDPGYTF. The DNA for the CDR3 is TGTGCCAGCAGTTCCCTAGGGACAGACCCTGGCTACACCTTC.

This clonotype was found many times. The J gene is TRBJ2-7, the V gene TRBV12-3 or TRBV12-4; 9 positions match TRBD2. The CDR3 has 14 residues. The J segment lost 3 bases and the V segment lost 6 bases, leaving 6 bases of the junction unmatched. CDR3 residues: CASSFSGSSYEQYF. In DNA, the CDR3 is TGTGCCAGCAGCTTTAGCGGGAGCAGCTACGAGCAGTACTTC.

The V gene is TRBV11-1, the J gene TRBJ2-7, with 8 nucleotides matching TRBD1. V was pared by 4 bases and J by 3 bases, with 8 bases of the junction left unmatched. CDR1 is SGHAT and CDR2 is FQDESV in the germline V gene (reference sequence). CDR3 length: 15 amino acids. The CDR3: CASSSGQASHYEQYF. DNA for the CDR3: TGTGCCAGCAGCTCGGGACAGGCATCACACTACGAGCAGTACTTC.

To note about this clonotype: One end of the junction fails to match germline, which may point to a read error. The chain employs TRBV7-2 and TRBJ2-5, with D possibly TRBD1 on 6 matching bases. Per the germline V gene, CDR1 is SGHTA and CDR2 is FQGNSA. The CDR3 is 13 residues long. CDR3 nucleotides: TGCGCCAGCAGCCAAGAAACAGGGGAGACCCAGTACTTC. As protein: CASSQETGETQYF.

This clonotype has more than one count but fewer than ten. V usage is TRBV11-2 and J usage is TRBJ1-1; D is perhaps TRBD1 (5 bases). Trimming took off 2 bases at V and 5 bases at J, with 12 bases between the two ends. Germline V gives CDR1 SGHAT, CDR2 FQNNGV. This CDR3 is built from 14 residues. As DNA, the CDR3 is TGTGCCAGCAGCTTATGGGCTGGGGGGACTGAAGCTTTCTTT. Protein: CASSLWAGGTEAFF.

A few counts support this clonotype. J is TRBJ1-5 and V is TRBV5-6; no clear D gene. From germline, CDR1 is SGHDT and CDR2 YYEEEE. Trimming removed 0 bases from V and 1 base from J, with 8 bases in between. The CDR3 runs 15 residues. The CDR3 nucleotides are TGTGCCAGCAGCTTGGCCGCCGGCAGCAATCAGCCCCAGCATTTT. Translated: CASSLAAGSNQPQHF.

This clonotype was recorded at least ten times. The V gene is TRBV7-9, the J gene TRBJ2-7; D unresolved. Germline values: CDR1 SEHNR, CDR2 FQNEAQ (reference sequence). The CDR3 is made up of 13 amino acids. The V gene lost 3 bases and the J gene lost 5 bases, with 11 bases spanning the gap. CDR3 protein: CASSFSVTDEQYF. Here the CDR3 DNA reads TGTGCCAGCAGCTTTTCGGTTACTGACGAGCAGTACTTC. The variable domain in full, completed from reference TRBV7-9 and TRBJ2-7, reads DTGVSQNPRHKITKRGQNVTFRCDPISEHNRLYWYRQTLGQGPEFLTYFQNEAQLEKSRLLSDRFSAERPKGSFSTLEIQRTEQGDSAMYLCASSFSVTDEQYFGPGTRLTVT.

This clonotype has just one count. The DNA is left out, because the CDR3 cannot be placed on it with certainty; the CDR3 is given as TCRdb lists it. V usage is TRBV24-1 and J usage is TRBJ1-2. Germline V gene data show CDR1 as KGHDR and CDR2 as SFDVKD. The CDR3 is 13 residues long, counting both termini. This CDR3 is CASSFDGNYGCTF.

V usage is TRBV12-3 or TRBV12-4 and J usage is TRBJ1-2; 7 bases match TRBD1. The CDR3 totals 13 residues. The junction had 9 bases not matched to a gene; V was cut back by 6 bases and J by 8 bases. The CDR3 loop reads CASRTYRGGGYTF. The CDR3 DNA is TGTGCCAGCAGAACATACAGGGGAGGAGGCTACACCTTC.